This T cell receptor (beta chain) appears in the sequencing data of a study of beta chain features in type 1 diabetes. Overall study: The samples had roughly 110 million sorted cells examined in all.

General study findings and limits: Shortening of TCRB CDR3s, moderate but significant, appeared in all four CD4+ subsets of Type 1 diabetes patients. Equally in patients and controls, shorter templates might have been favored by PCR. A pattern of fewer insertions and more deletions at VDJ junctions was seen in type 1 diabetes patients.

The whole isolated RNA underwent reverse transcription, so sequencing captured expressed TCRB transcripts. Assay used: immunoSEQ multiplex PCR; TCRdb lists only in-frame clones, some missing. The profile shows a few hundred thousand clones, over 11% of them singletons. The germline CDR1 and CDR2 sequences are SEHNR and FQNEAQ (reference sequence). The CDR3 loop spans 14 amino acids. J was trimmed by 5 bases and V by 2 bases; bases with no gene match: 4. Central memory, naive, regulatory and stem cell-like memory CD4+ cells were sorted by CD45RO/CCR7/CD25/CD127/CD95/CD27. Concerning this clone: No antigen is known for it.

The sequence was collected from a man younger than 45 with type 1 diabetes. Sequenced material: naive CD4+ T cells from blood. This sequence joins TRBV7-9 and TRBJ1-1, with 8 bases aligning to TRBD1. In DNA, the CDR3 is TGTGCCAGCAGCTTACAGGGGGCTAGTACTGAAGCTTTCTTT. Protein: CASSLQGASTEAFF.